This is a list of T cell receptor beta chains from one sample in a study of CD8+CD57+ T cells in acquired aplastic anemia. From the reads, TCRdb called clonotypes with MiXCR, one entry per CDR3 protein. The sample has about 190,000 distinct CDR3 sequences; roughly 56% are singletons. Sequenced: sorted CD4+, CD8+, or CD8+CD57+ T cells (not recorded which) from PBMCs. The receptors stem from a human donor in good health, serving as a control. CDR3s leave out the opening cysteine and the closing phenylalanine or tryptophan. A D gene is named only where the DNA matches it firmly.

d_call,v_call,cdr3_aa
.,TRBV9,ASSEGTNSYEQY
TRBD2,TRBV7-3,ASSLRAGGNTGELF
TRBD1,TRBV29-1,SVGTGQVEVGGYT
.,TRBV29-1,SVVTGNYGYT
TRBD1,TRBV10-1,ATSEGGQGKYGYT
.,TRBV2,ASSPYPGGNSYEQY
TRBD2,TRBV6-4,ASSESAGGPQF
.,TRBV19,ASRAGSPSSYEQY
.,TRBV5-1,ASSLGQTSSYNEQF
TRBD2,TRBV3-1,ASSQEGSGGALRQY
TRBD2,TRBV6-2/TRBV6-3,ASRGGSSYNEQF
.,TRBV10-2,ASSFRVDQPQH
.,TRBV7-2,ASSFQRASTDTQY
.,TRBV20-1,SASGAGDRYEQY
TRBD1,TRBV6-5,ASSYLGILQGAEKLF
.,TRBV18,ASSPSAPYGYT
.,TRBV24-1,ATSDRSNEQF
TRBD2,TRBV7-8,ASSATSGGDEQY
.,TRBV11-3,ASSPRQGGSGANVLT
TRBD2,TRBV9,ASSVLRGGRGTEQF
.,TRBV19,AWSRTFSGGSSYGYT
.,TRBV10-3,AISEMSGVSYEQY
.,TRBV20-1,SAKDVSYNEQF
.,TRBV27,ASSLEYNQPQH
TRBD1,TRBV7-9,ASSTGTVYGYT
TRBD1,TRBV19,ASRVGTGVSYEQY
TRBD1,TRBV19,ASTGQAYGYT
TRBD1,TRBV7-2,ASSLATRTGDYT